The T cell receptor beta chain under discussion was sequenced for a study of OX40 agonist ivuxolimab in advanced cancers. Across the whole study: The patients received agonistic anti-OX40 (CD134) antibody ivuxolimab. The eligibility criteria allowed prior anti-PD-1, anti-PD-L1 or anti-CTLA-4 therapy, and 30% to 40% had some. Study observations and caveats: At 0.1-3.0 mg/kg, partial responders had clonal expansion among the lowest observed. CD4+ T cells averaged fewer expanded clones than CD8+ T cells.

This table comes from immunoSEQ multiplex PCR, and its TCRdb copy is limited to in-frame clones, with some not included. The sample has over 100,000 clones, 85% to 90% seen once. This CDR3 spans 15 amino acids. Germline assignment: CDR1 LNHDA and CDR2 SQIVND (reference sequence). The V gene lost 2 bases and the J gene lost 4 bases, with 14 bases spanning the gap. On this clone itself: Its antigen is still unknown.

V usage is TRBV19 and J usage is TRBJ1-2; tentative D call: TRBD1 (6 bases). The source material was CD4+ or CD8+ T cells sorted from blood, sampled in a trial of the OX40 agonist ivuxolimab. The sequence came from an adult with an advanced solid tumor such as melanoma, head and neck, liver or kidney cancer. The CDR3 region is CASSIPPGDFYGYTF. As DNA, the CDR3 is TGTGCCAGTAGTATACCGCCAGGGGATTTCTATGGCTACACCTTC.